A selection of T cell receptor beta chains follows, all from one sample in a study of blood T cell repertoires in COVID-19. Profiling relied on immunoSEQ multiplex PCR, and the TCRdb table lists in-frame clones only, not all of them. This table has roughly 97,000 clones, roughly four fifths appearing once. The sample taken for sequencing was peripheral blood. The receptor set was obtained from an elderly woman with active or convalescent COVID-19. CDR3s include the opening cysteine and the closing phenylalanine or tryptophan. D genes are given only for firm matches. Only part of the rows carry a size: once, few, many, or a class if the clone is expanded.

V gene	D gene	clone size	J gene	CDR3 protein	CDR3 DNA
TRBV4-1	.	.	TRBJ1-1	CASSPGVRGLNTEAFF	TGCGCCAGCAGCCCAGGGGTCAGGGGCCTTAACACTGAAGCTTTCTTT
TRBV7-2	TRBD2	.	TRBJ2-7	CASSFITSGGARNEQYF	TGTGCCAGCAGCTTCATAACTAGCGGGGGGGCCCGAAACGAGCAGTACTTC
TRBV4-3	TRBD1	.	TRBJ1-2	CASSLEQGATYGYTF	TGCGCCAGCAGCCTGGAACAGGGGGCTACCTATGGCTACACCTTC
TRBV13	.	few	TRBJ2-1	CASSFGDDGYNEQFF	TGTGCCAGCAGCTTCGGGGATGACGGGTACAATGAGCAGTTCTTC
TRBV5-6	.	.	TRBJ1-6	CASVGGRVTRDSPLHF	TGTGCCAGCGTCGGGGGAAGGGTCACAAGGGATTCACCCCTCCACTTT
TRBV10-3	TRBD2	.	TRBJ2-5	CAISERTSGTVGETQYF	TGTGCCATCAGTGAACGGACTAGCGGTACTGTGGGAGAGACCCAGTACTTC
TRBV5-1	TRBD1	.	TRBJ2-7	CASSLDRGDYEQYF	TGCGCCAGCAGCTTGGACAGGGGAGACTACGAGCAGTACTTC
TRBV18	TRBD1	.	TRBJ1-1	CASSTSGQGGQAFF	TGTGCCAGCTCGACCTCGGGACAGGGAGGTCAAGCTTTCTTT
TRBV6-4	TRBD2	.	TRBJ2-5	CASSALAGAGETQYF	TGTGCCAGCAGTGCCCTAGCGGGGGCGGGGGAGACCCAGTACTTC
TRBV6-2/TRBV6-3	TRBD1	.	TRBJ1-4	CASSYGTGNEKLFF	TGTGCCAGCAGTTACGGGACAGGGAATGAAAAACTGTTTTTT
TRBV7-3	.	.	TRBJ2-1	CASSLGVGTYNEQFF	TGTGCCAGCAGCCTCGGGGTAGGGACCTACAATGAGCAGTTCTTC
TRBV4-2	TRBD2	.	TRBJ2-7	CASSQEGTSDSYEQYF	TGTGCCAGCAGCCAAGAAGGGACTAGCGACTCCTACGAGCAGTACTTC
TRBV28	TRBD2	once	TRBJ2-1	CASSLQLAGGLDEQFF	TGTGCCAGCAGTCTCCAGCTAGCGGGAGGGCTGGATGAGCAGTTCTTC
TRBV3-1/TRBV3-2	.	.	TRBJ1-4	CASSQAGNNEKLFF	TGTGCCAGCAGCCAAGCGGGTAATAATGAAAAACTGTTTTTT
TRBV4-2	.	few	TRBJ1-2	CASSQDRSGRDYGYTF	TGTGCCAGCAGCCAAGATAGGTCGGGGAGGGACTATGGCTACACCTTC
TRBV11-2	.	.	TRBJ1-1	CASSAYRLGPEAFF	TGTGCCAGCAGCGCGTACAGGTTAGGACCTGAAGCTTTCTTT
TRBV6-5	.	.	TRBJ1-1	CASSYSELQGAEAFF	TGTGCCAGCAGTTACTCCGAGTTACAGGGCGCTGAAGCTTTCTTT
TRBV7-2	.	.	TRBJ1-1	CASSFLTGLREAFF	TGTGCCAGCAGCTTCTTAACAGGTCTCCGTGAAGCTTTCTTT
TRBV15	TRBD2	.	TRBJ2-1	CATSRGTSGSVPYNEQFF	TGTGCCACCAGCAGAGGGACTAGCGGGAGTGTCCCCTACAATGAGCAGTTCTTC
TRBV5-4	TRBD2	.	TRBJ2-5	CASSLAEAGGQETQYF	TGTGCCAGCAGCTTGGCGGAAGCGGGGGGGCAAGAGACCCAGTACTTC
TRBV7-3	.	.	TRBJ2-5	CASSLIPGGRETQYF	TGTGCCAGCAGCTTAATCCCGGGGGGCAGGGAGACCCAGTACTTC
TRBV5-5	.	.	TRBJ2-7	CASSLGVVTSSYEQYF	TGTGCCAGCAGCTTGGGGGTTGTGACAAGCTCCTACGAGCAGTACTTC
TRBV20-1	TRBD2	once	TRBJ2-3	CSASPSGGAYTQYF	TGCAGTGCTAGTCCCAGCGGGGGGGCCTATACGCAGTATTTT
TRBV6-2/TRBV6-3	.	.	TRBJ2-7	CASSYGAGKPYEQYF	TGTGCCAGCAGTTACGGGGCAGGGAAGCCCTACGAGCAGTACTTC
TRBV5-5	TRBD1	few	TRBJ1-2	CASNIGTGVYGYTF	TGTGCCAGCAACATTGGGACAGGAGTCTATGGCTACACCTTC
TRBV9	TRBD2	.	TRBJ2-1	CASSVSGRANNEQFF	TGTGCCAGCAGCGTTAGCGGGAGGGCCAACAATGAGCAGTTCTTC
TRBV11-1	.	.	TRBJ2-1	CASSPGDAGSYNEQFF	TGTGCCAGCAGCCCCGGGGATGCGGGCTCCTACAATGAGCAGTTCTTC
TRBV7-3	.	.	TRBJ2-3	CASRRTSTDTQYF	TGTGCCAGCAGGAGGACTAGCACAGATACGCAGTATTTT
TRBV20-1	.	.	TRBJ2-7	CSARSGGGQYF	TGCAGTGCTAGATCCGGAGGAGGGCAGTACTTC
TRBV2	TRBD1	.	TRBJ1-5	CASSSSGGHQPQHF	TGTGCCAGCAGTTCTTCAGGGGGCCATCAGCCCCAGCATTTT
TRBV6-1	.	.	TRBJ1-1	CASSELLNTEAFF	TGTGCCAGCAGTGAACTCCTGAACACTGAAGCTTTCTTT